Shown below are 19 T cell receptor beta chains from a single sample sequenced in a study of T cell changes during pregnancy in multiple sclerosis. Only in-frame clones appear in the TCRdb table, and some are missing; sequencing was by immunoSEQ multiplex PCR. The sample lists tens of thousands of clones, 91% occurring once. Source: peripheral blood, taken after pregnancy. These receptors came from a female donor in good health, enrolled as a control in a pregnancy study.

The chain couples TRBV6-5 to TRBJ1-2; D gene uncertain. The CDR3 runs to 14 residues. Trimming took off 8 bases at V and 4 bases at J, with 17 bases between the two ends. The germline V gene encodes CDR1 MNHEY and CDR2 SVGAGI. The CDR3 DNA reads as TGTGCCAGCCATCGGGCGGGTAGTGGCTATGGCTACACCTTC. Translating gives CASHRAGSGYGYTF.

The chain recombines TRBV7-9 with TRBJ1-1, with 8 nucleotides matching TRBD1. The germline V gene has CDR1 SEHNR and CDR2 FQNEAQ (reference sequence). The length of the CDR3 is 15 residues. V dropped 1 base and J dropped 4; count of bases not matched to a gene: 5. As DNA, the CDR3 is TGTGCCAGCAGCTTAGGGCAGGGGGCTCCCACTGAAGCTTTCTTT. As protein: CASSLGQGAPTEAFF.

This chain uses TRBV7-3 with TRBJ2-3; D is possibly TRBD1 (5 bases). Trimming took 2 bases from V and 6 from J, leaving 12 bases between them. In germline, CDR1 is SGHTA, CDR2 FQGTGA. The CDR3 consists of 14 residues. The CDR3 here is CASSLFQGPDTQYF. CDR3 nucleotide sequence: TGTGCCAGCAGCTTATTCCAGGGTCCCGATACGCAGTATTTT.

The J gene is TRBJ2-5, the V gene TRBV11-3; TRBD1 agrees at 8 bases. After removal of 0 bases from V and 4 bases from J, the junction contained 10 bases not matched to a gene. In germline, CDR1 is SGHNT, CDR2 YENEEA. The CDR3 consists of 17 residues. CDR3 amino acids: CASSLDGGQGMRETQYF. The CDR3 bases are TGTGCCAGCAGCTTAGATGGCGGACAGGGAATGAGAGAGACCCAGTACTTC. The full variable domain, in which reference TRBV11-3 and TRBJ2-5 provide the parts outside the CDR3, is EAGVVQSPRYKIIEKKQPVAFWCNPISGHNTLYWYLQNLGQGPELLIRYENEEAVDDSQLPKDRFSAERLKGVDSTLKIQPAELGDSAVYLCASSLDGGQGMRETQYFGPGTRLLVL.

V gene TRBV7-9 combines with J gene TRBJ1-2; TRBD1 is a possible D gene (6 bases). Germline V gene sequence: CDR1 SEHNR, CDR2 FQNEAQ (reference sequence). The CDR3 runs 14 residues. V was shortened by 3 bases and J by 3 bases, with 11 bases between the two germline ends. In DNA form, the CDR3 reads TGTGCCAGCAGCTTCCAGGGGCTCGACTATGGCTACACCTTC. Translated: CASSFQGLDYGYTF.

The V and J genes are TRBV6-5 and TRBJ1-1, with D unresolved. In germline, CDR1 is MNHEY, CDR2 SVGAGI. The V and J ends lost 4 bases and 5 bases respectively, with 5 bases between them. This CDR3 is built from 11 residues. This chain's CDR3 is CASSSYTEAFF. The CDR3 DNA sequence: TGTGCCAGCAGTTCCTATACTGAAGCTTTCTTT.

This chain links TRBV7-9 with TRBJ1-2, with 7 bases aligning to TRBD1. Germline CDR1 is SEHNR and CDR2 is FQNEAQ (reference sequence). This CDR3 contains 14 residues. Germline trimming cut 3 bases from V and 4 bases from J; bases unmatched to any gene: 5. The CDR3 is CASSLTGSPYGYTF. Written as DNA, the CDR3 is TGTGCCAGCAGCTTGACAGGGAGTCCCTATGGCTACACCTTC.

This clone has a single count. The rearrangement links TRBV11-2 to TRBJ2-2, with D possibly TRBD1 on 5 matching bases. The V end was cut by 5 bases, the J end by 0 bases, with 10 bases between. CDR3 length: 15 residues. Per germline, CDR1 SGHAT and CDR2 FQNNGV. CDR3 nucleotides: TGTGCCAGCAGCCCACTGACAGCGAACACCGGGGAGCTGTTTTTT. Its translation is CASSPLTANTGELFF.

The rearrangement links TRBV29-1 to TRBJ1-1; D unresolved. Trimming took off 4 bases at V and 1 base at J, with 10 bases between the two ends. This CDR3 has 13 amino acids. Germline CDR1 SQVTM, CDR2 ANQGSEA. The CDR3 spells CSVVPRGNTEAFF. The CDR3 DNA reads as TGCAGCGTTGTTCCGCGGGGGAACACTGAAGCTTTCTTT.

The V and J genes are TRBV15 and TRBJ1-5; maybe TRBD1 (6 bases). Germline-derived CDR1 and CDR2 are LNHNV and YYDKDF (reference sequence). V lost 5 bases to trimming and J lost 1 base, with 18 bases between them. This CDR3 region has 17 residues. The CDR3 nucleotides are TGTGCCACCAGCGTAGGGCTGTGGGACAAGAGCAATCAGCCCCAGCATTTT. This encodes CATSVGLWDKSNQPQHF.

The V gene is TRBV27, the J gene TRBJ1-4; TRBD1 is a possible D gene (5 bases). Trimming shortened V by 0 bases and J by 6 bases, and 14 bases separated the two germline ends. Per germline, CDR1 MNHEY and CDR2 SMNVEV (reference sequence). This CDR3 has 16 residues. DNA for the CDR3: TGTGCCAGCAGTTTATCTTGGAGCGGGACTTATGAAAAACTGTTTTTT. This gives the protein CASSLSWSGTYEKLFF.

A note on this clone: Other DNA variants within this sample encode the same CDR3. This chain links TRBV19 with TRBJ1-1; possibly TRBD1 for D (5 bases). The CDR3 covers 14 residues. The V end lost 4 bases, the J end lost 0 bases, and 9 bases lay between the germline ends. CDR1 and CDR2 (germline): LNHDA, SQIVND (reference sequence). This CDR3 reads CASSKGQLNTEAFF. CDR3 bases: TGTGCCAGTAGTAAAGGACAACTGAACACTGAAGCTTTCTTT.

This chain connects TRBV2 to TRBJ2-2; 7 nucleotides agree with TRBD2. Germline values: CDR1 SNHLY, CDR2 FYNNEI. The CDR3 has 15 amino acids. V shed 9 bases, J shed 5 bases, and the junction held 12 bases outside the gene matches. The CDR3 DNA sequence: TGTGCCAGTTTAGCGGGTCGGAGGGCAACCGGGGAGCTGTTTTTT. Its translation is CASLAGRRATGELFF.

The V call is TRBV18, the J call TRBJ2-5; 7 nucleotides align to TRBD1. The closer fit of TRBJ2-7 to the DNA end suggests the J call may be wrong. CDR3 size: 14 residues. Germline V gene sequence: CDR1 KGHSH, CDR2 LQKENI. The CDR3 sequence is CASSKQGNSYEQYF. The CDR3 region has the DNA TGTGCCAGCTCGAAACAGGGGAACTCCTACGAGCAGTACTTC.

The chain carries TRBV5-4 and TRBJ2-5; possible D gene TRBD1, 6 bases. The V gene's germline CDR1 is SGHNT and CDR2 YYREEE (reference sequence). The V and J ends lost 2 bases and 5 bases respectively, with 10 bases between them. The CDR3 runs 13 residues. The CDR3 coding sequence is TGTGCCAGCAGCTTACAGGGAATGGAGACCCAGTACTTC. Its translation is CASSLQGMETQYF.

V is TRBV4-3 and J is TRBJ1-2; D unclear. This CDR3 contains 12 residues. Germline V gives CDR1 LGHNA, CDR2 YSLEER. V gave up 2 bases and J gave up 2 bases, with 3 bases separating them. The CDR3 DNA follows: TGCGCCAGCAGCCAATCGAACTATGGCTACACCTTC. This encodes CASSQSNYGYTF.

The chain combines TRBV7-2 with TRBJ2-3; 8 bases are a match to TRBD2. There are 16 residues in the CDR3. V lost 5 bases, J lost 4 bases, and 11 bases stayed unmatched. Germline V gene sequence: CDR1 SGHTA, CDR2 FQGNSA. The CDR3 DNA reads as TGTGCCAGCAGCCCGAACCAGGGACTAGGAGCAGATACGCAGTATTTT. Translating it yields CASSPNQGLGADTQYF.

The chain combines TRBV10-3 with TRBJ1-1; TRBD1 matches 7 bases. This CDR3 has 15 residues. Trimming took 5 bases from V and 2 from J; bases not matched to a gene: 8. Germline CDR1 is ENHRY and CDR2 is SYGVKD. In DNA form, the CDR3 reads TGTGCCATCAGTTTCAAACAGGGGTCCAACACTGAAGCTTTCTTT. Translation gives CAISFKQGSNTEAFF.

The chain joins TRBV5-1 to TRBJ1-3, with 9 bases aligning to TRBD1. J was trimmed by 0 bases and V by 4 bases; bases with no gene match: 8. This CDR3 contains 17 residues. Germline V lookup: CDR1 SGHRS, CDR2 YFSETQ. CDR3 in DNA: TGCGCCAGCAGCGCCTTCGGACAGGGGAACTCTGGAAACACCATATATTTT. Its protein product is CASSAFGQGNSGNTIYF.